Below, 32 T cell receptor delta chains from the same sample are listed, as sequenced in a study of gamma-delta T cells after stem cell transplantation. TCRdb called clones anew from the RT-PCR reads with CATT. The top ten clones hold 3% to 4.5% of a sample with some 13,000 delta-chain clones, roughly 29% of them seen once. Sequenced material: gamma-delta T cells. The receptors derive from a human donor. It is not recorded whose cells these are; they may come from a transplant donor.

This clone was found a few times. Other DNA variants within this sample encode the same CDR3. The J gene is TRDJ3, the V gene TRDV2; 10 bases are a match to TRDD3. This CDR3 contains 18 residues. Trimming removed 1 base from V and 0 bases from J; junction bases left unmatched: 2. Per germline, CDR1 GEAIGNYY and CDR2 EKD. Here the CDR3 reads CACDTGGYFSWDTRQMFF. In DNA, the CDR3 is TGTGCCTGTGACACTGGGGGATACTTCTCCTGGGACACCCGACAGATGTTTTTC.

This clone came up a few times. The chain employs TRDV1 and TRDJ3; the D gene is possibly TRDD3 (6 bases). Germline-derived CDR1 and CDR2 are TSWWSYY and QGS. CDR3 length: 18 residues. Between the trimmed V and J ends, which lost 2 bases and 0 bases, there was a span of 11 bases. The CDR3 region is CALGEVGDDSWDTRQMFF. The CDR3 DNA sequence: TGTGCTCTTGGGGAAGTTGGGGATGACTCCTGGGACACCCGACAGATGTTTTTC.

CDR3 sequence: CALGEPTTLPRLAYTDKLIF. The CDR3 bases are TGTGCTCTTGGGGAACCCACCACGTTACCGAGGCTTGCGTACACCGATAAACTCATCTTT. This chain connects TRDV1 to TRDJ1; no firm D call. Trimming removed 1 base from V and 0 bases from J, with 24 bases in between. Germline V gives CDR1 TSWWSYY, CDR2 QGS. This CDR3 region has 20 residues.

For this clone: One end of the junction varies from germline; a read error may be responsible. The V gene is TRDV2, the J gene TRDJ2, with TRDD3 matching over 12 bases. The CDR3 extends over 19 amino acids. CDR1 is GEAIGNYY, CDR2 EKD, per germline. CDR3 loop: CACDTGWGIRTSFTAHLFF. As DNA, the CDR3 is TGTGCCTGTGACACCGGCTGGGGGATACGTACGTCTTTTACAGCACACCTCTTCTTT.

The chain employs TRDV1 and TRDJ1, with D unresolved. V was clipped by 1 base and J by 4 bases, with 16 bases between them. The V gene's germline CDR1 is TSWWSYY and CDR2 QGS. The CDR3 runs 16 residues. Here the CDR3 reads CALGEHYALHYDKLIF. In nucleotides, the CDR3 is TGTGCTCTTGGGGAACATTACGCCCTCCATTACGATAAACTCATCTTT.

This clone has only a few counts. The chain employs TRDV2 and TRDJ2; 9 bases map to TRDD3. The trim removed 3 bases at V and 8 bases at J, leaving 12 bases unmatched. The length of the CDR3 is 16 residues. CDR1 GEAIGNYY and CDR2 EKD come from the germline V gene. The CDR3 spells CACDAVLGDKSAQLFF. CDR3 nucleotides: TGTGCCTGTGACGCAGTCTTGGGGGATAAGTCTGCACAACTCTTCTTT.

This clone appeared once. The chain couples TRDV1 to TRDJ2; 11 nucleotides match TRDD3. V was pared by 0 bases and J by 5 bases, with 17 bases of the junction left unmatched. Germline V gives CDR1 TSWWSYY, CDR2 QGS. CDR3 length equals 21 residues. CDR3 DNA sequence: TGTGCTCTTGGGGAACTGAAAAAATCACACCGTGGGGGATACGCAACAGCACAACTCTTCTTT. Protein product: CALGELKKSHRGGYATAQLFF.

Here the CDR3 DNA reads TGTGCTCTTGGGGTCCACCTTTCCCGACTCCCTTGGTGGATCGCGACCGATAAACTCATCTTT. Encoded protein: CALGVHLSRLPWWIATDKLIF. J is TRDJ1 and V is TRDV1; D uncertain. Germline CDR1 TSWWSYY, CDR2 QGS. CDR3 length: 21 amino acids. Trimming stripped 4 bases from V and 2 bases from J, with 32 bases between.

With regard to this clone: At one boundary the junction diverges from the germline segment, which might be a read error. The V gene is TRDV1, the J gene TRDJ1; possibly TRDD3 for D (6 bases). CDR1 and CDR2 from the germline V gene are TSWWSYY and QGS. This CDR3 has 19 residues. CDR3 protein: CAIGDSCRGRTPYTDKLIF. The CDR3 coding sequence is TGTGCTATTGGGGATTCGTGCCGGGGACGTACTCCGTACACCGATAAACTCATCTTT.

This chain links TRDV1 with TRDJ1, with TRDD3 identical over 8 bases. The CDR3 runs 19 residues. CDR1 is TSWWSYY, CDR2 QGS, per germline. The trim removed 2 bases at V and 0 bases at J, leaving 14 bases unmatched. The CDR3 region is CALGEFPNWGGSYTDKLIF. The CDR3 DNA is TGTGCTCTTGGGGAATTCCCGAACTGGGGGGGCTCTTACACCGATAAACTCATCTTT.

This clone was seen a handful of times. The rearrangement links TRDV1 to TRDJ1; a possible D gene is TRDD2 (9 bases). From germline, CDR1 is TSWWSYY and CDR2 QGS. CDR3 length equals 21 residues. V shed 5 bases and J shed 3 bases, with 34 bases lying between them. The CDR3: CALGNADLPTLGDASPDKLIF. The DNA of the CDR3 is TGTGCTCTTGGGAATGCAGACCTTCCTACGTTGGGGGATGCATCCCCCGATAAACTCATCTTT.

This chain uses TRDV1 with TRDJ1, with D perhaps matching TRDD2 (6 bases). Germline assignment: CDR1 TSWWSYY and CDR2 QGS. Trimming took 4 bases from V and 0 from J, leaving 24 bases between them. CDR3 length equals 19 residues. CDR3 bases: TGTGCTCTTGGGGGGGTTCCTTCCCGTCTTCGTGGGTACACCGATAAACTCATCTTT. Residues: CALGGVPSRLRGYTDKLIF.

As for this clone: One end of the junction is discordant with germline, which a read error may explain. V gene TRDV1 combines with J gene TRDJ3; 10 bases match TRDD3. This CDR3 comprises 24 residues. The germline gives CDR1 TSWWSYY, CDR2 QGS. The CDR3 loop is CAIGDSSPNTRPGGYSWDTRQMFF. CDR3 DNA: TGTGCTATTGGGGATTCCTCCCCAAATACCCGTCCTGGGGGATACTCCTGGGACACCCGACAGATGTTTTTC.

Concerning this clone itself: The junction departs from germline at one end; a sequencing error may be responsible. The DNA of the CDR3 is TGTGCCTGGGACACTGGGGGATACTGGAGCTCCTTGGACACCCGACAGATGTTTTTC. This gives the protein CAWDTGGYWSSLDTRQMFF. The chain carries TRDV2 and TRDJ3; the match to TRDD3 covers 12 bases. This CDR3 has 19 residues. In germline, CDR1 is GEAIGNYY, CDR2 EKD.

V is TRDV1 and J is TRDJ1, with 8 positions matching TRDD2. CDR1 and CDR2 (germline): TSWWSYY, QGS. The CDR3 runs 21 residues. Trimming cost V 1 base and J 0 bases; bases outside gene matches: 19. The CDR3 loop is CALGERHPIFLRQLYTDKLIF. The CDR3 DNA reads TGTGCTCTTGGGGAACGGCACCCGATCTTCCTACGGCAACTGTACACCGATAAACTCATCTTT.

J is TRDJ1 and V is TRDV1; TRDD3 agrees at 10 bases. CDR1 and CDR2 from the germline V gene are TSWWSYY and QGS. The CDR3 runs to 20 residues. The V segment lost 2 bases and the J segment 0 bases; nucleotides outside the gene matches: 15. The CDR3 nucleotides read TGTGCTCTTGGGGAAATACTACCGTACTGGGGGATTATGTACACCGATAAACTCATCTTT. Amino acid sequence: CALGEILPYWGIMYTDKLIF.

This chain connects TRDV1 to TRDJ1; weak D call: TRDD2 (9 bases). Trimming stripped 2 bases from V and 0 bases from J, with 34 bases between. Germline V CDR1 and CDR2: TSWWSYY, QGS. The CDR3 loop spans 23 amino acids. CDR3 loop: CALGEDGPSYRIYPLGDTDKLIF. The CDR3 nucleotides read TGTGCTCTTGGGGAAGATGGGCCTTCCTACCGTATATACCCACTGGGGGACACCGATAAACTCATCTTT.

The V and J genes are TRDV2 and TRDJ3; 9 nucleotides align to TRDD3. There are 20 residues in the CDR3. J was trimmed by 0 bases and V by 3 bases; bases with no gene match: 11. Germline V gene sequence: CDR1 GEAIGNYY, CDR2 EKD. The chain's CDR3 is CACDRGWGILLSWDTRQMFF. DNA for the CDR3: TGTGCCTGTGACCGTGGCTGGGGGATCCTACTCTCCTGGGACACCCGACAGATGTTTTTC.

Only a few counts were recorded for this clone. The chain carries TRAV29/DV5 and TRDJ1; TRDD3 aligns across 9 bases. Germline trimming cut 4 bases from V and 0 bases from J; bases unmatched to any gene: 22. Germline V CDR1 and CDR2: NSMFDY, ISSIKDK. The CDR3 covers 20 residues. The CDR3 DNA reads TGTGCAGCAGCAATGGGGGATAGGGGGCCGGGGGGCCAGTACACCGATAAACTCATCTTT. It translates to CAAAMGDRGPGGQYTDKLIF. The variable domain in full, completed from reference TRAV29/DV5 and TRDJ1, reads DQQVKQNSPSLSVQEGRISILNCDYTNSMFDYFLWYKKYPAEGPTFLISISSIKDKNEDGRFTVFLNKSAKHLSLHIVPSQPGDSAVYFCAAAMGDRGPGGQYTDKLIFGKGTRVTVEP.

The chain is built from TRDV1 and TRDJ1; TRDD3 matches at 13 bases. V shed 1 base, J shed 4 bases, and the junction held 24 bases outside the gene matches. CDR3 length equals 23 residues. Germline V lookup: CDR1 TSWWSYY, CDR2 QGS. CDR3 in amino acids: CALGERFLPPAPYWGIRDDKLIF. DNA of the CDR3: TGTGCTCTTGGGGAACGATTCCTCCCTCCAGCCCCGTACTGGGGGATACGCGACGATAAACTCATCTTT.

This clone was detected a few times. The chain is built from TRDV2 and TRDJ2; 10 nucleotides agree with TRDD3. This CDR3 region has 18 residues. Unmatched junction bases numbered 7, after V lost 0 bases and J lost 1 base. Germline V gene sequence: CDR1 GEAIGNYY, CDR2 EKD. DNA of the CDR3: TGTGCCTGTGACACCGTACTGGGGGATGCACTTTTGACAGCACAACTCTTCTTT. Protein: CACDTVLGDALLTAQLFF.

The V call is TRAV29/DV5, the J call TRDJ1; the match to TRDD3 covers 9 bases. The CDR3 sequence is 22 residues long. Looked up from germline, CDR1 is NSMFDY and CDR2 is ISSIKDK. The V segment lost 0 bases and the J segment 1 base; nucleotides outside the gene matches: 25. CDR3 bases: TGTGCAGCAAGCGAGGGCCTTCCGCCCTACTGGGGGACCCCGTTGGGCACCGATAAACTCATCTTT. It specifies CAASEGLPPYWGTPLGTDKLIF.

The CDR3 here is CALGDPRGSATGGTYADKLIF. CDR3 bases: TGTGCTCTTGGGGATCCGAGAGGGTCTGCAACTGGGGGAACGTACGCCGATAAACTCATCTTT. The chain employs TRDV1 and TRDJ1; 9 bases line up with TRDD3. The germline V gene has CDR1 TSWWSYY and CDR2 QGS. CDR3 length: 21 residues. V trimming: 3 bases; J trimming: 3 bases; junction bases outside the gene matches: 23.

This clone came up a few times. This rearrangement joins TRDV3 to TRDJ1; TRDD3 aligns across 7 bases. From germline, CDR1 is TVYSNPD and CDR2 GDNSRS (reference sequence). CDR3 length: 17 residues. J lost 0 bases, V lost 2 bases, and 15 bases had no gene match. CDR3 region: CAFWALRDTFYTDKLIF. In DNA form, the CDR3 reads TGTGCCTTTTGGGCCCTCAGGGATACTTTTTACACCGATAAACTCATCTTT.

A few counts support this clone. This chain uses TRDV1 with TRDJ1; 11 bases map to TRDD3. Germline V lookup: CDR1 TSWWSYY, CDR2 QGS. V trimming: 3 bases; J trimming: 3 bases; junction bases outside the gene matches: 21. The CDR3 spans 21 residues. The CDR3 DNA follows: TGTGCTCTTGGGGATTGGAGGCCTATCTTTGCTGGGGGATACTACGCCGATAAACTCATCTTT. Its translation: CALGDWRPIFAGGYYADKLIF.

This clone was detected only a few times. The J gene is TRDJ1, the V gene TRDV1, with TRDD3 matching 7 bases. The CDR3 runs 18 residues. The ends lost 4 bases at V and 0 bases at J; junction bases unmatched: 14. CDR1 and CDR2 from the germline V gene are TSWWSYY and QGS. CDR3 sequence (DNA): TGTGCTCTTGGGGCGGCTCCGGGTGGGGGACCTCACACCGATAAACTCATCTTT. As protein: CALGAAPGGGPHTDKLIF.

This clone was detected a few times. This chain connects TRDV1 to TRDJ2, with 10 bases lining up with TRDD3. This CDR3 is built from 26 residues. Germline trimming cut 0 bases from V and 4 bases from J; bases unmatched to any gene: 32. From germline, CDR1 is TSWWSYY and CDR2 QGS. In DNA form, the CDR3 reads TGTGCTCTTGGGGAACTATGCTTTTACGAGGGCTACAACTTGGATTATGGGGGATACTGGACAGCACAACTCTTCTTT. As protein: CALGELCFYEGYNLDYGGYWTAQLFF.

The chain links TRDV3 to TRDJ1, with D perhaps matching TRDD3 (5 bases). The germline V gene encodes CDR1 TVYSNPD and CDR2 GDNSRS (reference sequence). V was pared by 4 bases and J by 0 bases, with 21 bases between. This CDR3 contains 16 residues. The CDR3 bases are TGTGCCTCCGGTCTCTTCTCAGGGGGGTACACCGATAAACTCATCTTT. It translates to CASGLFSGGYTDKLIF.

The V and J genes are TRAV29/DV5 and TRDJ1; TRDD2 might be the D (5 bases). This CDR3 has 15 residues. Trimming took 3 bases from V and 5 from J, leaving 20 bases between them. Germline lookup yields CDR1 NSMFDY and CDR2 ISSIKDK. DNA for the CDR3: TGTGCAGCAATCAACTTCCCCACGGGTACGGATAAACTCATCTTT. Amino acids: CAAINFPTGTDKLIF. The full variable domain, in which reference TRAV29/DV5 and TRDJ1 provide the parts outside the CDR3, is DQQVKQNSPSLSVQEGRISILNCDYTNSMFDYFLWYKKYPAEGPTFLISISSIKDKNEDGRFTVFLNKSAKHLSLHIVPSQPGDSAVYFCAAINFPTGTDKLIFGKGTRVTVEP.

The rearrangement joins TRDV2 to TRDJ1; a weak D match, TRDD3 (5 bases). The CDR3 is 13 residues long. The ends were cut back, 1 base at V and 9 bases at J, with 14 bases in the middle. Germline V gives CDR1 GEAIGNYY, CDR2 EKD. The CDR3 sequence is CACDTWGTRQLIF. The CDR3 DNA follows: TGTGCCTGTGACACGTGGGGAACGAGGCAACTCATCTTT.

CDR3 DNA sequence: TGTGCTCTTGGGGACGCGCAGACTGGGGGAAGCTACACCGATAAACTCATCTTT. This sequence encodes CALGDAQTGGSYTDKLIF. V and J are TRDV1 and TRDJ1; 9 nucleotides agree with TRDD3. Germline V gene data show CDR1 as TSWWSYY and CDR2 as QGS. Trimming took 3 bases from V and 0 from J; bases not matched to a gene: 11. The CDR3 runs to 18 residues.

There are a few counts of this clone. The CDR3 protein is CALVTRSSSTGGLGDTDKLIF. The CDR3 nucleotides read TGTGCTCTTGTGACCCGTTCCTCGTCGACTGGGGGATTAGGTGACACCGATAAACTCATCTTT. The J gene is TRDJ1, the V gene TRDV1; 10 nucleotides line up with TRDD3. V gave up 7 bases and J gave up 0 bases; unmatched junction bases: 23. The germline V gene encodes CDR1 TSWWSYY and CDR2 QGS. This CDR3 is 21 amino acids long.